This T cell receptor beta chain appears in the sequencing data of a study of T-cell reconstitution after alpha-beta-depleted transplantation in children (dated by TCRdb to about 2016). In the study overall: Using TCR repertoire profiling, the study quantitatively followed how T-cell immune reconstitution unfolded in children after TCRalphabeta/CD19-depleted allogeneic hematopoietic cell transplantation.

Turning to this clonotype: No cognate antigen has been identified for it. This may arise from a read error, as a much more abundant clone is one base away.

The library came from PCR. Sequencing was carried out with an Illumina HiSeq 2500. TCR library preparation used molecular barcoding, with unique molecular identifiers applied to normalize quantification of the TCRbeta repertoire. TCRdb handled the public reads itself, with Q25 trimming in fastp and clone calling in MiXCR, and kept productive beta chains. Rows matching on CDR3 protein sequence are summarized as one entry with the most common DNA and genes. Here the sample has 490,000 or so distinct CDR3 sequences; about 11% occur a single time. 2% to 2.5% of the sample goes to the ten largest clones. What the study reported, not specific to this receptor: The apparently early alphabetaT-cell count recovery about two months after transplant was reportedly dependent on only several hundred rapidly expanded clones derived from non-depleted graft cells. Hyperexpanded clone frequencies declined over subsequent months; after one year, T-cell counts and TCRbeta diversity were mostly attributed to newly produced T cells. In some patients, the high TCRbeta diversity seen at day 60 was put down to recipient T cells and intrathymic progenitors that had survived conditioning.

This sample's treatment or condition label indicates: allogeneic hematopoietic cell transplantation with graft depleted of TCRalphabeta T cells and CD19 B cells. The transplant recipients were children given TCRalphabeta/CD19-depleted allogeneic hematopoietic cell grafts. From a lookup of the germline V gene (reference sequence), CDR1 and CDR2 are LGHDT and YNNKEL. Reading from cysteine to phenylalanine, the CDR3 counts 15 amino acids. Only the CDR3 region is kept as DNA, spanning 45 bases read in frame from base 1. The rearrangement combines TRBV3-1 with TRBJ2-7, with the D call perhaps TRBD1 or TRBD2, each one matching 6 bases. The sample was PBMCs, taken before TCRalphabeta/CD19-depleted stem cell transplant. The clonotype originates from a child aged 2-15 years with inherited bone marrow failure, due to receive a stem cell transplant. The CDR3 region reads CANSQGYGGGYEQYF. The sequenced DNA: TGTGCCAACAGCCAAGGATACGGGGGCGGCTACGAGCAGTACTTC.